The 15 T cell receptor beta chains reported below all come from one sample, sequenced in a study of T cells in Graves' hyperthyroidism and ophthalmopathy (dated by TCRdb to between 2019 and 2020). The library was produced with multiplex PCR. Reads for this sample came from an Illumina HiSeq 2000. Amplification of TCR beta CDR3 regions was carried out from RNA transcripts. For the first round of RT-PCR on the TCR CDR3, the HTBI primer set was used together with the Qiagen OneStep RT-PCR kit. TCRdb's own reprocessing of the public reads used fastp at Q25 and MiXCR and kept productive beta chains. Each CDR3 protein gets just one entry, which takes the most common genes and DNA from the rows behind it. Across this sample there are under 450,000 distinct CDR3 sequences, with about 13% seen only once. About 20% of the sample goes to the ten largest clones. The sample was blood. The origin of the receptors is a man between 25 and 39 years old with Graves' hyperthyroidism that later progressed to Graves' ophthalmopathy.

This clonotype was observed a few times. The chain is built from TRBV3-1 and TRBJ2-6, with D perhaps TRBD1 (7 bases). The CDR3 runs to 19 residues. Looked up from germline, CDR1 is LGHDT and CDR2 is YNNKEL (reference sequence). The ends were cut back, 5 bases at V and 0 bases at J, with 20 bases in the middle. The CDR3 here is CASSFRGTVFLSGANVLTF. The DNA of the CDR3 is TGTGCCAGCAGCTTTCGCGGGACAGTCTTTCTCTCTGGGGCCAACGTCCTGACTTTC.

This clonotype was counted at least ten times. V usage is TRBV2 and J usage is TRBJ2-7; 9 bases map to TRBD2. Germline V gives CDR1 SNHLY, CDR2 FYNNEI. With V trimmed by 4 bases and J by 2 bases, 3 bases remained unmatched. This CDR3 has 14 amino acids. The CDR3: CASSVAGAAYEQYF. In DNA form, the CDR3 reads TGTGCCAGCAGTGTAGCGGGGGCGGCCTACGAGCAGTACTTC.

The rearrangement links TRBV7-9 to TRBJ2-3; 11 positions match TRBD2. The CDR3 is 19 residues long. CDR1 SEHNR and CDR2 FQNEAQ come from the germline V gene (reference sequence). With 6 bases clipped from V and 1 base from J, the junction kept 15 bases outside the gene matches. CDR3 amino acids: CASSLRLAGTQLGTDTQYF. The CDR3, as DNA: TGTGCCAGCAGTTTGAGACTAGCGGGGACCCAACTGGGCACAGATACGCAGTATTTT. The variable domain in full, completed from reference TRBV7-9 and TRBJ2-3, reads DTGVSQNPRHKITKRGQNVTFRCDPISEHNRLYWYRQTLGQGPEFLTYFQNEAQLEKSRLLSDRFSAERPKGSFSTLEIQRTEQGDSAMYLCASSLRLAGTQLGTDTQYFGPGTRLTVL.

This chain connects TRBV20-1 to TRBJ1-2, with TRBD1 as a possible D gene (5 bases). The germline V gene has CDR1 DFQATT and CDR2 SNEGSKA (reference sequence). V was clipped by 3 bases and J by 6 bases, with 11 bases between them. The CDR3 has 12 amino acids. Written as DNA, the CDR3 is TGCAGTGCTAGCCAGGGTCGGAATGGCTACACCTTC. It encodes CSASQGRNGYTF.

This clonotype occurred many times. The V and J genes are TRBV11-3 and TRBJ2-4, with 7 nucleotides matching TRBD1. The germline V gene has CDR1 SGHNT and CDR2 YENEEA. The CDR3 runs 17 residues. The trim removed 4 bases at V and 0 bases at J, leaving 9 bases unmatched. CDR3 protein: CASSSGQPFLAKNIQYF. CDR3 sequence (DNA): TGTGCCAGCAGCTCGGGACAGCCCTTCTTAGCCAAAAACATTCAGTACTTC.

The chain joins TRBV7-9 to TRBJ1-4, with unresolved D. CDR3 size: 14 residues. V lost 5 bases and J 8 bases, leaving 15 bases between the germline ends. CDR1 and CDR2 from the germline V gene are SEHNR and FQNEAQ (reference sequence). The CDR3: CASSPGEWVEKLFF. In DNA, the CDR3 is TGTGCCAGCAGCCCGGGAGAATGGGTGGAAAAACTGTTTTTT.

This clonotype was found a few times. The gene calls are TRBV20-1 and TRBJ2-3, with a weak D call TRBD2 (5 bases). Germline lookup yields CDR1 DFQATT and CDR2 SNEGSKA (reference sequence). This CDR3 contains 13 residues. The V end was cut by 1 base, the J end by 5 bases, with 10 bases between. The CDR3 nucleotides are TGCAGTGCTAGAGCCCCCCGGGGAGATACGCAGTATTTT. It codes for CSARAPRGDTQYF.

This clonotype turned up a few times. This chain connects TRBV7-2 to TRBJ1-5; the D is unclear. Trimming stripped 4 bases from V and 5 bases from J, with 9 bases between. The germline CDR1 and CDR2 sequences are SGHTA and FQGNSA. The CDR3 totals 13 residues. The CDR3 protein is CASSYQLDQPQHF. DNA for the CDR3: TGTGCCAGCAGCTATCAGCTCGATCAGCCCCAGCATTTT.

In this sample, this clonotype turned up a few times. CDR3: CASSLAGKAGNQETQYF. In DNA form, the CDR3 reads TGTGCCAGCAGCTTAGCAGGGAAAGCGGGGAACCAAGAGACCCAGTACTTC. The chain couples TRBV7-8 to TRBJ2-5, with 7 positions matching TRBD2. The germline CDR1 and CDR2 sequences are SGHVS and FQNEAQ. Trimming cost V 0 bases and J 0 bases; bases outside gene matches: 7. The CDR3 runs 17 residues.

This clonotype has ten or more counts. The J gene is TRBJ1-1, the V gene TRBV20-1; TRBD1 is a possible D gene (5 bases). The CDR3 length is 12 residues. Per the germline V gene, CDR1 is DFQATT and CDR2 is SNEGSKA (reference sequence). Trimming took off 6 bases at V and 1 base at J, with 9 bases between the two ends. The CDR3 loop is CSAQAGNTEAFF. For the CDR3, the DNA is TGCAGTGCACAGGCAGGGAACACTGAAGCTTTCTTT.

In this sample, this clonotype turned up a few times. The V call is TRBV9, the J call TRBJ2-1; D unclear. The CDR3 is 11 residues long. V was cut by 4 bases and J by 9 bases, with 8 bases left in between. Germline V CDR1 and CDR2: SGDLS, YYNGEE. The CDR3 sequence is CASSTASEQFF. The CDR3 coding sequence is TGTGCCAGCAGCACGGCGAGTGAGCAGTTCTTC.

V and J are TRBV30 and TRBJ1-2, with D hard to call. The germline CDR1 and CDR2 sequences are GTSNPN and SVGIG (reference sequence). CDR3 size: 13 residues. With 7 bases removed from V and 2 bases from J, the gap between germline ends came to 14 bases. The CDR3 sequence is CASRTEANYGYTF. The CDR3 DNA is TGTGCCTCCCGAACAGAGGCCAACTATGGCTACACCTTC.

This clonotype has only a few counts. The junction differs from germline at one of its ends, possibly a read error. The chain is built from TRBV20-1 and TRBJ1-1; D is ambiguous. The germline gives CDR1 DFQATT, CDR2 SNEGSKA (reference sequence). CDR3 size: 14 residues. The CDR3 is CSAINSGLNTEASF. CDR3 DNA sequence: TGCAGTGCTATCAATTCAGGCTTGAACACTGAAGCTTCCTTT.

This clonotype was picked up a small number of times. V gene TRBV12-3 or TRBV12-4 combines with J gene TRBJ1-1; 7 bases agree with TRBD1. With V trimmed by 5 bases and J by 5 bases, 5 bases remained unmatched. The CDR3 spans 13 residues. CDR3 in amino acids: CASSLLQGTEAFF. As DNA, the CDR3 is TGTGCCAGCAGTCTCCTACAGGGGACTGAAGCTTTCTTT.

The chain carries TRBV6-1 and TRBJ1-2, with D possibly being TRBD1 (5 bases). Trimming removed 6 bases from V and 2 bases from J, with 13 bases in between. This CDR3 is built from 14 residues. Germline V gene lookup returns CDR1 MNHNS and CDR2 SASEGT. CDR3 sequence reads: CASRRSGRNYGYTF. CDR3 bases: TGTGCCAGCAGACGCTCGGGACGGAACTATGGCTACACCTTC.